These 10 T cell receptor beta chains originate from one sample sequenced in a study of technical replicates of blood from a few donors. This table comes from immunoSEQ multiplex PCR, and its TCRdb copy is limited to in-frame clones, with some not included. This table holds tens of thousands of clones, approximately 95% found once. Sequenced: T cells isolated from PBMCs. Receptors were obtained from a human donor in good health.

The chain links TRBV5-4 to TRBJ2-2; 11 bases map to TRBD2. The germline V gene has CDR1 SGHNT and CDR2 YYREEE (reference sequence). This CDR3 contains 17 residues. The junction had 9 bases not matched to a gene; V was cut back by 4 bases and J by 4 bases. CDR3 amino acids: CASSPWGTSGGTGELFF. Written as DNA, the CDR3 is TGTGCCAGCAGCCCTTGGGGGACTAGCGGCGGCACCGGGGAGCTGTTTTTT.

The gene calls are TRBV19 and TRBJ1-5, with TRBD1 matching over 7 bases. V shed 5 bases, J shed 0 bases, and the junction held 16 bases outside the gene matches. Germline lookup yields CDR1 LNHDA and CDR2 SQIVND (reference sequence). The CDR3 is 19 amino acids. The CDR3 coding sequence is TGTGCCAGTAGTCCTTACTCCGGACAGGATTATTATAGCAATCAGCCCCAGCATTTT. Translated, it gives CASSPYSGQDYYSNQPQHF.

This clone was seen just once. The genes are TRBV7-8 and TRBJ2-1; D remains unclear. The CDR3 has 18 amino acids. Per germline, CDR1 SGHVS and CDR2 FQNEAQ. With 2 bases removed from V and 0 bases from J, the gap between germline ends came to 17 bases. The CDR3 is CASSLRFAPRRSYNEQFF. The CDR3 DNA is TGTGCCAGCAGCTTACGTTTTGCGCCGAGGCGCTCCTACAATGAGCAGTTCTTC. Drawing the rest from reference TRBV7-8 and TRBJ2-1, the complete variable domain is GAGVSQSPRYKVAKRGQDVALRCDPISGHVSLFWYQQALGQGPEFLTYFQNEAQLDKSGLPSDRFFAERPEGSVSTLKIQRTQQEDSAVYLCASSLRFAPRRSYNEQFFGPGTRLTVL.

This chain connects TRBV6-5 to TRBJ2-1; 12 nucleotides align to TRBD2. There are 16 residues in the CDR3. Germline-derived CDR1 and CDR2 are MNHEY and SVGAGI. V shed 2 bases and J 9 bases; nucleotides not matched to a gene: 8. In DNA form, the CDR3 reads TGTGCCAGCAGTTACCGACTAGCGGGGGAACAGGGTGAGCAGTTCTTC. It is translated as CASSYRLAGEQGEQFF.

J is TRBJ2-1 and V is TRBV6-1; 9 nucleotides match TRBD2. Trimming at V came to 3 bases and at J to 0 bases, leaving 6 bases not matched to a gene. The CDR3 contains 17 residues. Per the germline V gene, CDR1 is MNHNS and CDR2 is SASEGT. The CDR3 is CASSEFSSGGSYNEQFF. The CDR3 nucleotides read TGTGCCAGCAGTGAGTTCAGTAGCGGGGGCTCCTACAATGAGCAGTTCTTC.

The chain couples TRBV9 to TRBJ1-1; 10 bases line up with TRBD1. Germline CDR1 and CDR2: SGDLS and YYNGEE. The CDR3 extends over 15 amino acids. Germline trimming cut 0 bases from V and 4 bases from J; bases unmatched to any gene: 3. The CDR3 DNA follows: TGTGCCAGCAGCGTAGTAGGGACAGGGGCCACTGAAGCTTTCTTT. This sequence encodes CASSVVGTGATEAFF.

This chain connects TRBV7-2 to TRBJ1-1; D unclear. Germline values: CDR1 SGHTA, CDR2 FQGNSA. The CDR3 covers 14 residues. V shed 3 bases and J shed 1 base, with 9 bases lying between them. The CDR3 reads CASSFSLPNTEAFF. The CDR3 DNA reads TGTGCCAGCAGCTTTTCCCTCCCGAACACTGAAGCTTTCTTT.

V and J are TRBV7-8 and TRBJ2-7; 8 bases match TRBD1. Germline assignment: CDR1 SGHVS and CDR2 FQNEAQ. After removal of 5 bases from V and 6 bases from J, the junction contained 12 bases not matched to a gene. The CDR3 spans 15 residues. The CDR3, as DNA: TGTGCCAGCAGCCTTAGAGGACAGGGCCCCCGCGAGCAGTACTTC. This gives the protein CASSLRGQGPREQYF.

The chain employs TRBV18 and TRBJ2-3, with D perhaps TRBD2 (6 bases). CDR3 length: 14 residues. V lost 3 bases and J lost 0, with 7 bases in between. Looked up from germline, CDR1 is KGHSH and CDR2 is LQKENI. The CDR3 here is CASSPSGSTDTQYF. The DNA of the CDR3 is TGTGCCAGCTCACCTAGCGGTAGCACAGATACGCAGTATTTT.

The chain joins TRBV6-5 to TRBJ2-7; D might be TRBD2 (6 bases). The germline V and J ends were trimmed by 7 bases and 2 bases, with 15 bases remaining between them. Per germline, CDR1 MNHEY and CDR2 SVGAGI. This CDR3 is built from 14 residues. The CDR3 is CASIGGTGAYEQYF. CDR3 bases: TGTGCCAGCATTGGGGGGACGGGAGCCTACGAGCAGTACTTC.